This T cell receptor (beta chain) was identified in a study of Graves' ophthalmopathy and Graves' hyperthyroidism. Regarding the study as a whole: The majority of expanded thyroid clonotypes above 0.001 frequency also occurred in blood.

The study excluded patients with other autoimmune diseases, uncontrolled infections, pregnancy or lactation. Out of around 9.7 ml of fresh peripheral blood, PBMCs were obtained. The CDR3 extends over 13 amino acids. Germline CDR1 is LGHNA and CDR2 is YSLEER. Trimming pared 5 bases from V and 5 bases from J, leaving 12 bases between. This clonotype showed up many times. Its specificity is unknown. The sequenced template was RNA, covering the TCR beta CDR3 region. HTBI primers primed a first-round RT-PCR, and a second-round multiplex PCR followed. TCRdb reprocessed the multiplex PCR reads via MiXCR and lists one record per CDR3 protein. In the table there are 650,000 to 800,000 distinct CDR3 sequences, about 38% of which are singletons.

The chain recombines TRBV4-3 with TRBJ1-2; maybe TRBD1 (5 bases). Sequenced: peripheral blood. This clonotype was sampled from an adult man with Graves' ophthalmopathy. Written as DNA, the CDR3 is TGCGCCAGCAGCAGGGGTATTGGTTATGGCTACACCTTC. It is translated as CASSRGIGYGYTF.